Described below is a single T cell receptor (beta chain) sequence and its context. The CDR3 runs 16 residues. These data are taken from a study of Ad26.COV2.S vaccination and SARS-CoV-2 variants. Study overall: Donor participated within the Ad26.COV2.S arm of the COV1001 trial.

Treatment in this sample: roughly 18 received Ad26.COV2.S at low or high dose, single or two shots; several received placebo; per-sample allocation not given. Day 63 after the first vaccine or placebo injection was the time point for sampling. The data were produced by immunoSEQ multiplex PCR, yet TCRdb's version contains in-frame clones alone and is incomplete. Here the sample spans more than 300,000 clones, about 86% being singletons. The TCR was taken from a person aged 18-65 years who received the Ad26.COV2.S COVID-19 vaccine or a placebo. This chain links TRBV21-1 with TRBJ1-3; the listed D gene, TRBD1, was not tested against the DNA. TRBV21-1 is a pseudogene. The sample consisted of peripheral blood, taken in a trial of Ad26.COV2.S vaccine versus placebo. The CDR3 reads CASSKAGGPWGNTIYF. CDR3 nucleotide sequence: TGTGCCAGCAGCAAAGCAGGGGGCCCGTGGGGAAACACCATATATTTT.